This T cell receptor (beta chain) was sequenced in a study of T-cell reconstitution after alpha-beta-depleted transplantation in children. This clonotype was observed a few times. The antigen remains unidentified. Unique molecular identifiers were incorporated into the prepared TCRbeta library. TCRdb ran MiXCR on the PCR reads and lists one entry per CDR3 protein. The sample gives about 58,000 distinct CDR3 sequences, about 40% of which show up once; 95% to 98% is in the top ten. The study, taken as a whole, reports: About two months after transplant, alpha-beta T cells reportedly came from several hundred expanded graft clones. From newly produced T cells came most of the T-cell counts and diversity one year after transplant. Day-60 TCRbeta diversity that was high in some patients was derived from surviving recipient T cells and thymic progenitors.

The CDR3 has 13 amino acids. Between the trimmed V and J ends, which lost 5 bases and 12 bases, there was a span of 17 bases. Germline CDR1 is MNHNY and CDR2 is SVGAGI (reference sequence). This rearrangement joins TRBV6-6 to TRBJ2-1; D call uncertain. Source: PBMCs, mostly from graft donor cells, taken 360 days after TCRalphabeta/CD19-depleted stem cell transplant. The TCR comes from a male patient aged 10 to 17 who had a stem cell transplant for acute lymphoblastic leukemia, so the T cells may come from the graft donor. CDR3 DNA: TGTGCCAGCAGTATGCCGACGCCGACGGGGCAGTTCTTC. Protein: CASSMPTPTGQFF.